This T cell receptor beta chain comes out of a study of PD-1 blockade in classical Hodgkin lymphoma. As for the study in general: Nivolumab dosed at 3 mg/kg went to patients intravenously every 2 weeks. The study, taken as a whole, reports: The study found that TCR diversity rose significantly by C4D1 in CD4+ but not CD8+ cells. It was reported that newly diagnosed patients had less baseline TCR diversity than healthy donors.

To note about this clone: What it recognizes is unknown.

Produced via immunoSEQ multiplex PCR; TCRdb's table is partial and in-frame only. The data hold roughly 39,000 clones, with around 80% observed a single time. The germline gives CDR1 MDHEN, CDR2 SYDVKM. Trimming took 4 bases from V and 5 from J, leaving 14 bases between them. This CDR3 contains 14 residues. Noted time point: cycle 4 day 1 (C4D1), after less than seven weeks of nivolumab. Every patient experienced relapse after autologous stem cell transplantation, and brentuximab vedotin exposure varied. J is TRBJ2-5 and V is TRBV28; possible D gene TRBD2, 5 bases. This specimen was peripheral blood mononuclear cells (PBMCs), taken before the fourth cycle of nivolumab. This clonotype was sampled from a human donor with classical Hodgkin lymphoma. DNA for the CDR3: TGTGCCAGCAGTTCTGTCGGGGTAGCGGAGACCCAGTACTTC. It codes for CASSSVGVAETQYF.